These 32 T cell receptor beta chains came from one sample sequenced in a study of blood T cells in healthy people across ages. The authors ran a second PCR of about 6 to 11 cycles using a sample-barcoded 5' primer and a J-beta primer mix. A single record per CDR3 protein comes from TCRdb applying MiXCR to the 5' RACE reads. The sample holds some 900,000 distinct CDR3 sequences, 29% seen once. Sequencing was done on a sample of blood. The receptors derive from a woman of 80 years or more in good health.

The chain is built from TRBV28 and TRBJ2-7; D not resolved. The CDR3 consists of 14 residues. Germline CDR1 is MDHEN and CDR2 is SYDVKM. V shed 7 bases and J shed 0 bases, with 13 bases lying between them. The CDR3 DNA sequence: TGTGCCAGCACCACAACACTGAACTCCTACGAGCAGTACTTC. Translated, it gives CASTTTLNSYEQYF. The complete variable domain, with remaining parts taken from reference TRBV28 and TRBJ2-7, reads DVKVTQSSRYLVKRTGEKVFLECVQDMDHENMFWYRQDPGLGLRLIYFSYDVKMKEKGDIPEGYSVSREKKERFSLILESASTNQTSMYLCASTTTLNSYEQYFGPGTRLTVT.

Ten or more counts support this clonotype. The chain has TRBV6-2 or TRBV6-3 and TRBJ1-2; a weak D match, TRBD1 (5 bases). V lost 2 bases to trimming and J lost 6 bases, with 22 bases between them. Germline V gene lookup returns CDR1 MNHEY and CDR2 SVGEGT. The CDR3 runs to 17 residues. CDR3 DNA sequence: TGTGCCAGCAGTTACGTGGTTACGGCAGGGAGTAGTGATGGCTACACCTTC. This codes for CASSYVVTAGSSDGYTF.

Remarks on this clonotype: A much larger clone is a single base away; this may be a read error. The chain carries TRBV12-3 or TRBV12-4 and TRBJ1-5; the D gene is possibly TRBD1 (6 bases). This CDR3 spans 17 amino acids. The CDR3 reads CVSMKGGGAWGNQPQHF. In nucleotides, the CDR3 is TGTGTCAGCATGAAGGGGGGGGGCGCTTGGGGCAATCAGCCCCAGCATTTT.

This clonotype was found many times. This rearrangement joins TRBV9 to TRBJ2-1; 12 bases line up with TRBD1. The CDR3 spans 15 residues. Germline assignment: CDR1 SGDLS and CDR2 YYNGEE. With V trimmed by 2 bases and J by 7 bases, 4 bases remained unmatched. The CDR3 sequence is CASSVGDRGRNEQFF. In DNA, the CDR3 is TGTGCCAGCAGCGTGGGGGACAGGGGGCGAAATGAGCAGTTCTTC.

There are many counts of this clonotype. The chain combines TRBV6-6 with TRBJ2-3, with D hard to call. The CDR3 is 12 amino acids. The V gene's germline CDR1 is MNHNY and CDR2 SVGAGI (reference sequence). V lost 6 bases, J lost 0 bases, and 4 bases lay in between. The CDR3: CASSKSTDTQYF. The DNA for the CDR3 is TGTGCCAGCAGCAAGAGCACAGATACGCAGTATTTT.

On this clonotype: Just one base apart from a much larger clone, this may be a read error. The CDR3 bases are TGTGCCAGCTCACCACAACGGCGTGGCTCCTACAATGAGCAGTACTTC. This codes for CASSPQRRGSYNEQYF. The chain links TRBV18 to TRBJ2-1; D is unresolved. The J call may be incorrect, as the DNA end agrees better with TRBJ2-7. The germline V gene encodes CDR1 KGHSH and CDR2 LQKENI. The CDR3 is 16 amino acids.

Of note for this clonotype: The conserved phenylalanine or tryptophan is not found at the CDR3 terminus, so this likely reflects a read error. V usage is TRBV6-5 and J usage is TRBJ1-1; 8 nucleotides align to TRBD1. This CDR3 is 13 amino acids long. The germline V gene has CDR1 MNHEY and CDR2 SVGAGI. The trim removed 9 bases at V and 3 bases at J, leaving 6 bases unmatched. This CDR3 reads CASQGALDTEAFI. The CDR3 bases are TGTGCCAGTCAGGGGGCTTTGGACACTGAAGCTTTCATT.

There are many counts of this clonotype. The chain recombines TRBV7-6 with TRBJ2-1, with unresolved D. Germline values: CDR1 SGHVS, CDR2 FNYEAQ. V lost 2 bases and J 9 bases, leaving 11 bases between the germline ends. The length of the CDR3 is 13 residues. The CDR3 DNA reads as TGTGCCAGCAGCTTATCTTCATGGGTTGAGCAGTTCTTC. Protein sequence: CASSLSSWVEQFF.

With regard to this clonotype: This may be a read error: a much more frequent sequence differs by one nucleotide. The chain uses TRBV25-1 and TRBJ1-5; unclear D gene. CDR3 size: 12 residues. Germline values: CDR1 MGHDK, CDR2 SYGVNS. DNA for the CDR3: TGTGTCAGCAGTGAAGGGAGGCAGCCCCAGCATTTT. The encoded protein is CVSSEGRQPQHF.

This clonotype was counted between two and nine times. The J gene is TRBJ1-2, the V gene TRBV15; 10 bases are a match to TRBD1. The germline gives CDR1 LNHNV, CDR2 YYDKDF (reference sequence). J gave up 4 bases and V 0 bases, and 5 bases lay outside the gene matches. There are 16 residues in the CDR3. CDR3 sequence reads: CATSRDGGTGAYGYTF. The CDR3 coding sequence is TGTGCCACCAGCAGAGATGGGGGGACAGGGGCCTATGGCTACACCTTC.

As to this clonotype: A much larger clonotype is one base distant, so this may be a read error. The genes are TRBV7-8 and TRBJ1-2, with D possibly TRBD1 on 5 matching bases. Germline V gives CDR1 SGHVS, CDR2 FQNEAQ. V dropped 3 bases and J dropped 3 bases, with 11 bases sitting between them. The CDR3 loop spans 14 amino acids. In DNA, the CDR3 is TGTGCCAGCAGCTTGTCCAGGGACGACTATGGCTACACCTTC. This encodes CASSLSRDDYGYTF.

Only a few counts were recorded for this clonotype. A much bigger clone sits one base away, suggesting this may be a read error. The chain links TRBV10-3 to TRBJ1-2, with a weak D call TRBD1 (5 bases). The CDR3 totals 14 residues. Per germline, CDR1 ENHRY and CDR2 SYGVKD. DNA of the CDR3: TGTGCCATCAGTGAGACATTTGACAGCTATGGCCACACCTTC. Residues: CAISETFDSYGHTF.

As regards this clonotype: A much larger clonotype is one base distant, so this may be a read error. The chain couples TRBV2 to TRBJ2-1; D not certain. CDR1 and CDR2 from the germline V gene are SNHLY and FYNNEI. V was shortened by 6 bases and J by 6 bases, with 15 bases between the two germline ends. The CDR3 contains 14 residues. CDR3 coding DNA: TGTGCCAGCAGCCCTACTGGGTGGTTCAATGAGCAGTTCTTC. This translates into CASSPTGWFNEQFF.

In this sample, this clonotype turned up a few times. A read error may explain this, as a much larger clone is one base away. The rearrangement joins TRBV12-3 or TRBV12-4 to TRBJ2-1; 10 bases fit TRBD2. The J call is doubtful: the DNA matches TRBJ2-7 better. The CDR3 covers 16 residues. CDR3 sequence: CASSYSGGRSYNEQYF. DNA for the CDR3: TGTGCCAGCAGCTATAGCGGGGGGCGCTCCTACAATGAGCAGTACTTC.

In regard to this clonotype: One end of the junction is discordant with germline, which a read error may explain. The chain links TRBV6-5 to TRBJ2-3; possibly TRBD1 for D (6 bases). The CDR3 has 16 amino acids. CDR1 is MNHEY, CDR2 SVGAGI, per germline. The DNA of the CDR3 is TGTGCCAGCAGCTACTCGGTATCAGGGGCCGGGGATACGCAGTATTTT. It is translated as CASSYSVSGAGDTQYF.

In regard to this clonotype: This may be a read error: a much more frequent sequence differs by one nucleotide. In DNA form, the CDR3 reads TGTGCCAGCAGCCCGACTAGCGGAGATTCGCAGTATTTT. Translated: CASSPTSGDSQYF. This chain joins TRBV7-9 and TRBJ2-3, with 9 positions matching TRBD2. CDR3 length: 13 amino acids. Germline V gene lookup returns CDR1 SEHNR and CDR2 FQNEAQ (reference sequence).

Ten or more counts support this clonotype. The chain recombines TRBV20-1 with TRBJ1-2; weak D call: TRBD1 (6 bases). Germline-derived CDR1 and CDR2 are DFQATT and SNEGSKA (reference sequence). This CDR3 comprises 14 residues. Trimming took 7 bases from V and 0 from J, leaving 15 bases between them. CDR3 DNA: TGCAGTGGTACTCCGGGGGCGACTAACTATGGCTACACCTTC. This translates into CSGTPGATNYGYTF.

This clonotype appeared many times. V gene TRBV6-1 combines with J gene TRBJ1-2; 10 bases agree with TRBD1. The CDR3 runs 14 residues. Germline V gene data show CDR1 as MNHNS and CDR2 as SASEGT. J gave up 4 bases and V 6 bases, and 5 bases lay outside the gene matches. The CDR3 reads CASRGQGQVYGYTF. In nucleotides, the CDR3 is TGTGCCAGCAGGGGACAGGGGCAAGTCTATGGCTACACCTTC.

The rearrangement joins TRBV30 to TRBJ1-4; D possibly corresponds to TRBD1 (5 bases). Trimming left V 3 bases short and J 7 bases short, with 12 bases between. The CDR3 length is 13 residues. Germline assignment: CDR1 GTSNPN and CDR2 SVGIG (reference sequence). This chain's CDR3 is CAWRVPGSEKLFF. CDR3 in DNA: TGTGCCTGGAGGGTCCCAGGGAGTGAAAAACTGTTTTTT.

This clonotype was detected many times. The genes are TRBV10-3 and TRBJ1-2; 11 bases line up with TRBD1. Germline values: CDR1 ENHRY, CDR2 SYGVKD. The CDR3 has 17 residues. Trimming took 0 bases from V and 1 from J; bases not matched to a gene: 4. The CDR3 DNA is TGTGCCATCAGTGAGTCCGGACAGGGGGCATATAACTATGGCTACACCTTC. Its translation: CAISESGQGAYNYGYTF.

The chain has TRBV7-2 and TRBJ2-7, with 8 nucleotides matching TRBD2. Per germline, CDR1 SGHTA and CDR2 FQGNSA. Trimming cost V 0 bases and J 6 bases; bases outside gene matches: 4. This CDR3 has 14 amino acids. The CDR3, as DNA: TGTGCCAGCAGCTTAGCCCCGACTAGCGTCGAGCAGTACTTC. The encoded protein is CASSLAPTSVEQYF.

The rearrangement joins TRBV30 to TRBJ2-5; 9 positions agree with TRBD1. J lost 5 bases, V lost 8 bases, and 15 bases had no gene match. Per the germline V gene, CDR1 is GTSNPN and CDR2 is SVGIG (reference sequence). The CDR3 length is 15 residues. The DNA of the CDR3 is TGTGCCGGTAACAGGGGGCGCGTTAACCGGGAGACCCAGTACTTC. This codes for CAGNRGRVNRETQYF.

In this sample, this clonotype turned up many times. The V call is TRBV4-2, the J call TRBJ2-5; D is unclear. Germline values: CDR1 LGHNA, CDR2 YNFKEQ. Trimming stripped 3 bases from V and 3 bases from J, with 11 bases between. The CDR3 extends over 14 amino acids. The CDR3: CASSHATGKETQYF. The DNA of the CDR3 is TGTGCCAGCAGCCACGCGACTGGTAAAGAGACCCAGTACTTC.

This clonotype showed up just a few times. The chain carries TRBV7-9 and TRBJ2-1; no clear D. The end of the DNA aligns better with TRBJ2-7, so the J call may be wrong. Germline CDR1 is SEHNR and CDR2 is FQNEAQ (reference sequence). This CDR3 comprises 13 residues. The CDR3 region is CASNFKVYNEQYF. DNA of the CDR3: TGTGCCAGCAACTTTAAAGTTTACAATGAGCAGTACTTC.

V is TRBV7-9 and J is TRBJ1-1; no clear D gene. Germline V gives CDR1 SEHNR, CDR2 FQNEAQ (reference sequence). The CDR3 totals 17 residues. Trimming took 5 bases from V and 1 from J, leaving 20 bases between them. CDR3 loop: CASSPTRFGLTNTEAFF. As DNA, the CDR3 is TGTGCCAGCAGCCCTACACGATTCGGACTTACGAACACTGAAGCTTTCTTT.

This clonotype was detected many times. The chain couples TRBV5-1 to TRBJ2-5; TRBD2 agrees at 9 bases. The trim removed 4 bases at V and 1 base at J, leaving 8 bases unmatched. The CDR3 is 16 residues long. From germline, CDR1 is SGHRS and CDR2 YFSETQ. CDR3 region: CASSPLAGAFQETQYF. The CDR3 bases are TGCGCCAGCAGCCCCTTAGCGGGGGCCTTCCAAGAGACCCAGTACTTC. Based on the CDR3 plus reference TRBV5-1 and TRBJ2-5, the full variable domain is KAGVTQTPRYLIKTRGQQVTLSCSPISGHRSVSWYQQTPGQGLQFLFEYFSETQRNKGNFPGRFSGRQFSNSRSEMNVSTLELGDSALYLCASSPLAGAFQETQYFGPGTRLLVL.

The rearrangement uses TRBV11-2 and TRBJ2-3; D tentatively fits TRBD1 or TRBD2 (6 bases each). The V end lost 2 bases, the J end lost 1 base, and 22 bases lay between the germline ends. There are 19 residues in the CDR3. Looked up from germline, CDR1 is SGHAT and CDR2 is FQNNGV. CDR3 nucleotides: TGTGCCAGCAGCTTAAGGGGGGCTGTGTGGGAGGATCGCACAGATACGCAGTATTTT. It yields the protein CASSLRGAVWEDRTDTQYF.

This clonotype has more than one count but fewer than ten. This chain uses TRBV14 with TRBJ2-5, with D possibly matching TRBD2 (7 bases). Germline CDR1 is SGHDN and CDR2 is FVKESK. Trimming cost V 4 bases and J 5 bases, with 17 bases left between them. This CDR3 spans 15 amino acids. The CDR3 protein is CASSPRRGAVETQYF. In DNA, the CDR3 is TGTGCCAGCAGCCCGCGTCGGGGGGCGGTTGAGACCCAGTACTTC. Full variable domain (remainder filled in from reference TRBV14 and TRBJ2-5): EAGVTQFPSHSVIEKGQTVTLRCDPISGHDNLYWYRRVMGKEIKFLLHFVKESKQDESGMPNNRFLAERTGGTYSTLKVQPAELEDSGVYFCASSPRRGAVETQYFGPGTRLLVL.

The chain uses TRBV6-6 and TRBJ1-5, with TRBD1 as a possible D gene (5 bases). Trimming took off 2 bases at V and 4 bases at J, with 9 bases between the two ends. Germline values: CDR1 MNHNY, CDR2 SVGAGI (reference sequence). The CDR3 runs to 14 residues. CDR3 amino acids: CASSYARGNQPQHF. The DNA for the CDR3 is TGTGCCAGCAGTTACGCTCGGGGGAATCAGCCCCAGCATTTT.

On this clonotype: A junction boundary mismatches the germline segment, possibly from a read error. The rearrangement uses TRBV27 and TRBJ1-6; D is undetermined. The germline gives CDR1 MNHEY, CDR2 SMNVEV (reference sequence). This CDR3 is 14 amino acids long. The chain's CDR3 is CTSSAGSWNSPLHF. In DNA, the CDR3 is TGTACCAGCAGTGCGGGCTCGTGGAATTCACCCCTCCACTTT.

V and J are TRBV2 and TRBJ2-5; TRBD2 matches 11 bases. Trimming cost V 7 bases and J 5 bases; bases outside gene matches: 6. This CDR3 is 14 amino acids long. CDR1 and CDR2 from the germline V gene are SNHLY and FYNNEI. DNA of the CDR3: TGTGCCAGCAATCTAGCGGGGGGTAAGGAGACCCAGTACTTC. Amino acid sequence: CASNLAGGKETQYF.

Concerning this clonotype itself: This sequence may be a read error, since a much larger clone differs from it by one base. The DNA of the CDR3 is TGCAGTGCTAGGGAGAATACTGTCAATGAGCAGTACTTC. Translating gives CSARENTVNEQYF. The V call is TRBV20-1, the J call TRBJ2-1; no reliable D call. The closer fit of TRBJ2-7 to the DNA end suggests the J call may be wrong. This CDR3 comprises 13 residues. From germline, CDR1 is DFQATT and CDR2 SNEGSKA (reference sequence).